A selection of T cell receptor beta chains follows, all from one sample in a study of technical replicates of blood from a handful of donors. Method: immunoSEQ multiplex PCR; TCRdb's copy keeps in-frame clones and lacks some. This repertoire shows 70,000 or so clones, over 95% found once; its top ten account for over 0.2%. Sequencing was performed on T cells isolated from PBMCs. The receptors were sampled from a human donor in good health. Both conserved end residues are part of each CDR3. The D gene is left open where the match is weak. Size is omitted from some rows. Given values are once, few, many or a class for expanded clones.

>TRBD1|TRBV19|TRBJ1-2|-
TGTGCCAGTAGCCGACAGGGCGTAGACTATGGCTACACCTTC
CASSRQGVDYGYTF
>TRBD2|TRBV27|TRBJ2-6|-
TGTGCCAGCTATACACTAGCGGGAGGTGGGGCCAACGTCCTGACTTTC
CASYTLAGGGANVLTF
>-|TRBV9|TRBJ1-4|-
TGTGCCAGCAGCTGGAGCAACAGGGAGAATGAAAAACTGTTTTTT
CASSWSNRENEKLFF
>-|TRBV27|TRBJ2-7|once
TGTGCCAGCAGTTTAGGGAGAGTTTACGAGCAGTACTTC
CASSLGRVYEQYF
>TRBD1|TRBV6-5|TRBJ2-1|-
TGTGCCAGCGACAGGGGGTTCGAGCAGTTCTTC
CASDRGFEQFF
>TRBD1|TRBV18|TRBJ1-5|-
TGTGCCAGCTCCCTGCAGGGACAGGAAAATCAGCCCCAGCATTTT
CASSLQGQENQPQHF
>-|TRBV5-4|TRBJ2-7|-
TGTGCCAGCAGCACAGAACCCTACGAGCAGTACTTC
CASSTEPYEQYF
>TRBD2|TRBV5-4|TRBJ2-1|once
TGTGCCAGCAGCTTGGGAGGGACTAGCGGGAGGACTGAGCAGTTCTTC
CASSLGGTSGRTEQFF
>TRBD2|TRBV6-5|TRBJ2-5|-
TGTGCCAGCAGACCACTAGCGGGAGAGACCCAGTACTTC
CASRPLAGETQYF
>-|TRBV28|TRBJ1-1|-
TGTGCCAGCAGTTTTCTGGCTAGCGCTTTCTTT
CASSFLASAFF
>-|TRBV29-1|TRBJ1-2|-
TGCAGCGTTGAAGGGCCCACAGCTAACTTCTATGGCTACACCTTC
CSVEGPTANFYGYTF
>-|TRBV10-3|TRBJ1-3|-
TGTGCCATCAGTGATTTGTCCATCTCAGGGGTGTCGGGAAACACCATATATTTT
CAISDLSISGVSGNTIYF
>-|TRBV7-9|TRBJ2-7|-
TGTGCCAGCAGCTTAGGACAAAGCTCCTACGAGCAGTACTTC
CASSLGQSSYEQYF
>TRBD1|TRBV5-4|TRBJ1-2|once
TGTGCCAGCAGCTTGCCGGGACAGGGGTTTTATGGCTACACCTTC
CASSLPGQGFYGYTF
>-|TRBV5-4|TRBJ2-7|-
TGTGCCAGCAGCGACCCCCCGGGGTCAGGCGAGCAGTACTTC
CASSDPPGSGEQYF
>TRBD1|TRBV6-5|TRBJ1-4|-
TGTGCCAGCACTCTTTTCAGGGGGGCAAATGAAAAACTGTTTTTT
CASTLFRGANEKLFF
>TRBD1|TRBV30|TRBJ1-3|-
TGTGCCTGGAGTCCGCTCGGACAGGTGAACACCATATATTTT
CAWSPLGQVNTIYF
>-|TRBV19|TRBJ1-1|-
TGTGCCAGTAGTATCAGGGTGGGGAACACTGAAGCTTTCTTT
CASSIRVGNTEAFF
>-|TRBV11-1|TRBJ1-1|-
TGTGCCAGCAGCTTAAGGAAAAGGACATCTGAAGCTTTCTTT
CASSLRKRTSEAFF
>TRBD1|TRBV9|TRBJ2-7|-
TGTGCCAGCAGGGGACAGGGCTACGAGCAGTACTTC
CASRGQGYEQYF
>-|TRBV7-6|TRBJ2-3|-
TGTGCCAGCAGCTCAGGGAGCACAGATACGCAGTATTTT
CASSSGSTDTQYF
>-|TRBV5-1|TRBJ1-1|once
TGCGCCAGCAGCTTGACGCCGGGTAAGACTGAAGCTTTCTTT
CASSLTPGKTEAFF
>-|TRBV5-8|TRBJ1-2|-
TGTGCCAGCAGCTTGGTACAGAGAAACTATGGCTACACCTTC
CASSLVQRNYGYTF
>-|TRBV7-2|TRBJ2-3|-
TGTGCCAGCAGCTTACGGATAGGGGAAACAGATACGCAGTATTTT
CASSLRIGETDTQYF
>-|TRBV29-1|TRBJ1-1|-
TGCAGCGTAACAGAGGGCGGGAACACTGAAGCTTTCTTT
CSVTEGGNTEAFF
>-|TRBV23-1|TRBJ1-1|-
TGCGCCAGCAGTCAATCGGGGCAGATGAACACTGAAGCTTTCTTT
CASSQSGQMNTEAFF
>TRBD2|TRBV7-6|TRBJ2-1|once
TGTGCCAGCAGCCGGCCGACTAGCGGTTACAATGAGCAGTTCTTC
CASSRPTSGYNEQFF
>TRBD1|TRBV28|TRBJ2-7|once
TGTGCCAGCAGTATCCCCGACAGGGAATTCTACGAGCAGTACTTC
CASSIPDREFYEQYF
>-|TRBV19|TRBJ2-3|-
TGTGCCAGTAGTAGTCAGGATAGGGATACGCAGTATTTT
CASSSQDRDTQYF
>-|TRBV30|TRBJ1-1|-
TGTGCCTGGAGTAGGGGTCTGGAAGTAGCTTTCTTT
CAWSRGLEVAFF
>TRBD1|TRBV12-5|TRBJ2-3|-
TGTGCTAGTGCCAAGGGGACAGGGGTCACAGATACGCAGTATTTT
CASAKGTGVTDTQYF
>TRBD2|TRBV28|TRBJ2-6|-
TGTGCCAGCAACACCCCGCGGGAGGGGGCGGCGGGGGCCAACGTCCTGACTTTC
CASNTPREGAAGANVLTF
>-|TRBV6-1|TRBJ1-5|-
TGTGCCAGCAGTGAAAATAGTCGTACAGTCAATCAGCCCCAGCATTTT
CASSENSRTVNQPQHF
>TRBD1|TRBV6-1|TRBJ1-2|-
TGTGCCAGCAGAGAAACAGGGGTAGTAGACTATGGCTACACCTTC
CASRETGVVDYGYTF
>TRBD1|TRBV5-5|TRBJ1-2|-
TGTGCCAGCAGCTTAGACAGGGGGGGTGGCTACACCTTC
CASSLDRGGGYTF
>-|TRBV7-9|TRBJ2-3|-
TGTGCCAGCACCGGGAGCACAGATACGCAGTATTTT
CASTGSTDTQYF
>TRBD1|TRBV29-1|TRBJ2-6|-
TGCAGCGCATACACAGGGGCCGGGGCCAACGTCCTGACTTTC
CSAYTGAGANVLTF
>-|TRBV27|TRBJ2-1|-
TGTGCCAGCACCTATACTGGCTCCTACAATGAGCAGTTCTTC
CASTYTGSYNEQFF
>TRBD1|TRBV27|TRBJ2-1|once
TGTGCCACCAGAGACAGGGAAAACTACAATGAGCAGTTCTTC
CATRDRENYNEQFF
>TRBD2|TRBV30|TRBJ2-2|-
TGTGCCTGGAGAAGCAGCGGGATAAACACCGGGGAGCTGTTTTTT
CAWRSSGINTGELFF
>-|TRBV11-3|TRBJ2-3|-
TGTGCCAGCAGCTTATATGGGGCCCCCGCCGATACGCAGTATTTT
CASSLYGAPADTQYF
>-|TRBV21-1|TRBJ1-1|-
TGTGCCAGCAGCAGTGGAGGGGCGAACACTGAAGCTTTCTTT
CASSSGGANTEAFF
>-|TRBV6-5|TRBJ1-2|-
TGTGCCAGCAGCTTATATGGGGGGTCTAACTATGGCTACACCTTC
CASSLYGGSNYGYTF
>-|TRBV6-5|TRBJ2-1|-
TGTGCCAGCAGTCGGTCGGATGAGCAGTTCTTC
CASSRSDEQFF
>-|TRBV13|TRBJ1-2|-
TGTGCCAGCAGCTTAGTGCGGATGGACAGCTCCGTCTATGGCTACACCTTC
CASSLVRMDSSVYGYTF
>TRBD2|TRBV5-5|TRBJ2-5|-
TGTGCCAGCAGCTTAGCGGGAGGTGTAGAGACCCAGTACTTC
CASSLAGGVETQYF
>TRBD1|TRBV7-6|TRBJ2-5|-
TGTGCCAGCAGCCTCGGGGACAGGGAGGTAGCGGAGACCCAGTACTTC
CASSLGDREVAETQYF
>TRBD1|TRBV9|TRBJ2-3|-
TGTGCCAGCAGCGCTGGACAGGACACAGATACGCAGTATTTT
CASSAGQDTDTQYF
>-|TRBV16|TRBJ1-1|-
TGTGCCAGCAGCCAATCTGAGGGCACTGAAGCTTTCTTT
CASSQSEGTEAFF
>TRBD2|TRBV11-3|TRBJ2-7|-
TGTGCCAGCAGTATAATCAGGCGGGAGGTCCCACTGGGCGAGCAGTACTTC
CASSIIRREVPLGEQYF
>-|TRBV20-1|TRBJ2-3|once
TGCAGTGCGTCGACAGATACGCAGTATTTT
CSASTDTQYF
>TRBD2|TRBV30|TRBJ2-7|-
TGTGCCTGGAGTGTTGGCGGGAGGACGTGGTCCTACGAGCAGTACTTC
CAWSVGGRTWSYEQYF
>TRBD2|TRBV6-5|TRBJ2-2|-
TGTGCCAGCAGTTATTCCAGCGGGAGGACCGGGGAGCTGTTTTTT
CASSYSSGRTGELFF
>-|TRBV11-2|TRBJ1-1|few
TGTGCCAGCAGCTTAGTACGAACGGGGGGGGCTTTCTTT
CASSLVRTGGAFF
>TRBD2|TRBV2|TRBJ2-1|-
TGTGCCAGCAGTCTACTCCCAGCGGGAGCCCACAATGAGCAGTTCTTC
CASSLLPAGAHNEQFF
>-|TRBV6-5|TRBJ1-3|-
TGTGCCAGCAGTTACTCTGTGGGCGACTCTGGAAACACCATATATTTT
CASSYSVGDSGNTIYF
>-|TRBV12-2|TRBJ1-2|-
TGTGCAAATTTCTACAGGGGAGATGGCTACACCTTC
CANFYRGDGYTF
>TRBD1|TRBV30|TRBJ2-1|-
TGTGCCTGGATCGCCGGGACAGGTATGAATGAGCAGTTCTTC
CAWIAGTGMNEQFF
>TRBD1|TRBV28|TRBJ1-1|once
TGTGCCAGCAGCCATCGACAGGGGTTGCGCACTGAAGCTTTCTTT
CASSHRQGLRTEAFF
>-|TRBV6-5|TRBJ1-3|-
TGTGCCAGCAGTTACAGGGGATCTGGAAACACCATATATTTT
CASSYRGSGNTIYF